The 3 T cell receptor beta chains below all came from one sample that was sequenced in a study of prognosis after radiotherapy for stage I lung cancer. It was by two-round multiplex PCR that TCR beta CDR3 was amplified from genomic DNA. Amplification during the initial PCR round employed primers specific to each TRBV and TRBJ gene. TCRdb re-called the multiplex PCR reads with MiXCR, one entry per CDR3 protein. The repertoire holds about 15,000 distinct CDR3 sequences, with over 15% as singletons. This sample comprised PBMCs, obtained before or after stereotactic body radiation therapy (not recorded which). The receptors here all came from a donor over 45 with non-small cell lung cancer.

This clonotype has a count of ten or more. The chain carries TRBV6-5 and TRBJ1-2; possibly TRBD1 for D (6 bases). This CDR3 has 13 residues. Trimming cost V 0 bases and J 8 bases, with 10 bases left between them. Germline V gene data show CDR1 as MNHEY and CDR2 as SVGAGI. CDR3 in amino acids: CASSYSWDTGYTF. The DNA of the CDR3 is TGTGCCAGCAGTTACTCGTGGGACACAGGCTACACCTTC.

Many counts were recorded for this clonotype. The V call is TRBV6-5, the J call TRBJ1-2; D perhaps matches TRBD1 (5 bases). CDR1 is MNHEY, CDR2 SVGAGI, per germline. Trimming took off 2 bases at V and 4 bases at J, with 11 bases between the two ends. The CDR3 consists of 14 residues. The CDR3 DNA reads TGTGCCAGCAGTTACGCAAGGACAAGCTATGGCTACACCTTC. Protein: CASSYARTSYGYTF.

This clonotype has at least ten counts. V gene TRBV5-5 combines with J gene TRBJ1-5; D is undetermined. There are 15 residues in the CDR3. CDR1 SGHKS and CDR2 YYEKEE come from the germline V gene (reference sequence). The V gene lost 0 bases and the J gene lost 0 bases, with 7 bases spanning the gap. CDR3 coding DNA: TGTGCCAGCAGCTTGGGTCATAATAGCAATCAGCCCCAGCATTTT. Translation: CASSLGHNSNQPQHF. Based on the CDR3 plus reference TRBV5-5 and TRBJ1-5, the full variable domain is DAGVTQSPTHLIKTRGQQVTLRCSPISGHKSVSWYQQVLGQGPQFIFQYYEKEERGRGNFPDRFSARQFPNYSSELNVNALLLGDSALYLCASSLGHNSNQPQHFGDGTRLSIL.